Following are 22 T cell receptor beta chains from one sample sequenced in a study of T-cell reconstitution after alpha-beta-depleted transplantation in children. Unique molecular identifiers featured in how the TCRbeta library was prepared. TCRdb reprocessed the PCR reads via MiXCR and lists one record per CDR3 protein. Of 200,000 or so distinct CDR3 sequences listed, approximately 6.3% are singletons. The input for sequencing was PBMCs, taken before TCRalphabeta/CD19-depleted stem cell transplant. These receptors were taken from a boy between 2 and 10 years old with acute lymphoblastic leukemia, due to receive a stem cell transplant.

This clonotype was detected once. One base away lies a much larger clone, so this may be a sequencing read error. The chain has TRBV20-1 and TRBJ2-5; 8 bases fit TRBD2. The germline V gene encodes CDR1 DFQATT and CDR2 SNEGSKA (reference sequence). There are 14 residues in the CDR3. CDR3 DNA: TGCTGTGCTAGCCCCTCGGGAGGGGGAGAGACCCAGTGCTTC. It codes for CCASPSGGGETQCF.

The chain links TRBV28 to TRBJ2-5, with D maybe TRBD2 (6 bases). Per the germline V gene, CDR1 is MDHEN and CDR2 is SYDVKM. CDR3 length: 13 residues. The germline V and J ends were trimmed by 8 bases and 2 bases, with 12 bases remaining between them. DNA of the CDR3: TGTGCCAGCGGACCGGGGGTGCAAGAGACCCAGTACTTC. It encodes CASGPGVQETQYF.

This clonotype was observed at least ten times. The rearrangement joins TRBV12-3 or TRBV12-4 to TRBJ2-7; D is unclear. This CDR3 is 14 amino acids long. V lost 2 bases to trimming and J lost 7 bases, with 15 bases between them. CDR3 in DNA: TGTGCCAGCAGTTTAAGACGCCTTGGGCGGGAGCAGTACTTC. Protein sequence: CASSLRRLGREQYF.

This clonotype was counted ten times or more. The V gene is TRBV12-3 or TRBV12-4, the J gene TRBJ2-1, with TRBD2 matching over 13 bases. Losses at the gene ends were 6 bases for V and 7 bases for J; bases not matched to a gene: 6. This CDR3 is 15 amino acids long. The CDR3 spells CASRSLAGGPNEQFF. The CDR3 DNA is TGTGCCAGCAGGTCACTAGCGGGGGGGCCGAATGAGCAGTTCTTC.

This clonotype qualifies as medium-sized. The chain uses TRBV7-2 and TRBJ2-7; 11 bases map to TRBD1. Germline trimming cut 6 bases from V and 0 bases from J; bases unmatched to any gene: 7. Per the germline V gene, CDR1 is SGHTA and CDR2 is FQGNSA. CDR3 length: 16 amino acids. This CDR3 reads CASRRAGTGGSYEQYF. The CDR3 nucleotides are TGTGCCAGCAGAAGAGCCGGGACAGGGGGCTCCTACGAGCAGTACTTC.

On this clonotype itself: This sequence may be a read error, since a much larger clone differs from it by one base. V is TRBV7-2 and J is TRBJ1-2; 7 positions match TRBD1. The germline V gene encodes CDR1 SGHTA and CDR2 FQGNSA. Trimming took 2 bases from V and 3 from J; bases not matched to a gene: 12. This CDR3 contains 17 residues. The CDR3 reads CASSLSDRVGAYYGYTF. The CDR3 DNA follows: TGTGCCAGCAGCTTAAGCGACAGGGTGGGAGCCTACTATGGCTACACCTTC.

This clonotype has a count of ten or more. This CDR3 reads CASSRDQEQYF. CDR3 in DNA: TGTGCCAGCAGCCGAGACCAGGAGCAGTACTTC. The genes are TRBV28 and TRBJ2-7; no clear D gene. The CDR3 extends over 11 amino acids. Germline CDR1 MDHEN, CDR2 SYDVKM. Trimming stripped 6 bases from V and 7 bases from J, with 10 bases between.

This clonotype was seen ten or more times. J is TRBJ2-7 and V is TRBV20-1; D may be TRBD1 (6 bases). CDR1 and CDR2 from the germline V gene are DFQATT and SNEGSKA (reference sequence). The CDR3 loop spans 13 amino acids. The V gene lost 0 bases and the J gene lost 2 bases, with 8 bases spanning the gap. CDR3 sequence reads: CSARDRQAYEQYF. In DNA form, the CDR3 reads TGCAGTGCTAGAGATCGACAGGCCTACGAGCAGTACTTC.

There are a few counts of this clonotype. This sequence joins TRBV15 and TRBJ2-3; a possible D gene is TRBD2 (5 bases). The CDR3 covers 14 residues. CDR1 LNHNV and CDR2 YYDKDF come from the germline V gene (reference sequence). V shed 3 bases and J shed 2 bases, with 9 bases lying between them. In DNA form, the CDR3 reads TGTGCCACCAGCAGGGAGGAAACCACAGATACGCAGTATTTT. Protein sequence: CATSREETTDTQYF.

There are many counts of this clonotype. CDR3 protein: CASSLGQGTYEQYF. For the CDR3, the DNA is TGTGCCAGCAGCTTGGGACAGGGGACCTACGAGCAGTACTTC. This chain links TRBV7-9 with TRBJ2-7; TRBD1 matches at 10 bases. V lost 3 bases to trimming and J lost 2 bases; unmatched junction nucleotides: 1. The CDR3 length is 14 residues. Germline CDR1 and CDR2: SEHNR and FQNEAQ (reference sequence).

This clonotype showed up many times. The V and J genes are TRBV12-3 or TRBV12-4 and TRBJ2-3; 10 positions match TRBD2. This CDR3 has 17 residues. V lost 3 bases and J lost 1; bases outside the gene matches: 7. CDR3 DNA: TGTGCCAGCAGTTTCTCACTAGCGGGGAAACGCACAGATACGCAGTATTTT. Residues: CASSFSLAGKRTDTQYF.

At least ten counts were recorded for this clonotype. The CDR3 protein is CSARNGGGSSYEQYF. The CDR3 bases are TGCAGTGCCCGGAACGGCGGGGGCAGCTCCTACGAGCAGTACTTC. The rearrangement links TRBV20-1 to TRBJ2-7; TRBD2 is a possible D gene (7 bases). This CDR3 contains 15 residues. The V and J ends lost 6 bases and 0 bases respectively, with 18 bases between them. Germline V gene data show CDR1 as DFQATT and CDR2 as SNEGSKA (reference sequence).

There are many counts of this clonotype. The rearrangement uses TRBV11-2 and TRBJ2-7; D ambiguous. Per the germline V gene, CDR1 is SGHAT and CDR2 is FQNNGV. The CDR3 has 15 amino acids. V was pared by 5 bases and J by 6 bases, with 20 bases between. DNA for the CDR3: TGTGCCAGCAGCCGAACTAACATAGGGTTTGGCGAGCAGTACTTC. It is translated as CASSRTNIGFGEQYF.

This clonotype was seen ten or more times. The chain recombines TRBV9 with TRBJ2-7; D tentatively reads TRBD1 or TRBD2 (5 bases each). Looked up from germline, CDR1 is SGDLS and CDR2 is YYNGEE. Trimming cost V 0 bases and J 6 bases, with 22 bases left between them. The CDR3 loop spans 17 amino acids. The CDR3 DNA sequence: TGTGCCAGCAGCGTAGATATCGGGGCCGGAGCCCCCCTCGAGCAGTACTTC. The encoded protein is CASSVDIGAGAPLEQYF. Combining the CDR3 with reference TRBV9 and TRBJ2-7 gives the whole variable domain DSGVTQTPKHLITATGQRVTLRCSPRSGDLSVYWYQQSLDQGLQFLIQYYNGEERAKGNILERFSAQQFPDLHSELNLSSLELGDSALYFCASSVDIGAGAPLEQYFGPGTRLTVT.

As DNA, the CDR3 is TGTGCCAGCAGTTACGCCTCAGGATTCTACGAGCAGTACTTC. Translated, it gives CASSYASGFYEQYF. The rearrangement links TRBV12-3 or TRBV12-4 to TRBJ2-7; no clear D. Trimming stripped 4 bases from V and 3 bases from J, with 13 bases between. The CDR3 has 14 residues.

A few counts support this clonotype. The chain employs TRBV28 and TRBJ2-3, with 14 bases lining up with TRBD2. Germline CDR1 and CDR2: MDHEN and SYDVKM. The CDR3 is made up of 16 amino acids. With 6 bases clipped from V and 10 bases from J, the junction kept 12 bases outside the gene matches. The CDR3 region has the DNA TGTGCCAGCAGATACTCCACTGGACTAGCGGGAGGTGCGCAGTATTTT. It translates to CASRYSTGLAGGAQYF.

The V and J genes are TRBV6-5 and TRBJ2-7, with unresolved D. The CDR3 is 15 residues long. The V and J ends lost 0 bases and 6 bases respectively, with 15 bases between them. The germline CDR1 and CDR2 sequences are MNHEY and SVGAGI. In DNA form, the CDR3 reads TGTGCCAGCAGTTACTCGCCCTCCGGGTTTGCCGAGCAGTACTTC. Translated: CASSYSPSGFAEQYF.

This clonotype was recorded at least ten times. The rearrangement links TRBV7-2 to TRBJ2-3; TRBD2 agrees at 8 bases. The CDR3 runs to 15 residues. V shed 5 bases and J 2 bases; nucleotides not matched to a gene: 6. CDR1 and CDR2 from the germline V gene are SGHTA and FQGNSA. CDR3 loop: CASSPGTRTTDTQYF. CDR3 bases: TGTGCCAGCAGCCCAGGGACTAGAACCACAGATACGCAGTATTTT.

This clonotype turned up a few times. V is TRBV20-1 and J is TRBJ2-2; D unresolved. In germline, CDR1 is DFQATT, CDR2 SNEGSKA (reference sequence). V lost 4 bases, J lost 1 base, and 7 bases lay in between. This CDR3 spans 13 amino acids. The CDR3 here is CSAMAGNTGELFF. In DNA, the CDR3 is TGCAGTGCTATGGCAGGGAACACCGGGGAGCTGTTTTTT.

This clonotype has ten or more counts. This chain links TRBV11-2 with TRBJ2-3; 7 bases are a match to TRBD2. Trimming at V came to 1 base and at J to 4 bases, leaving 5 bases not matched to a gene. This CDR3 has 15 amino acids. The germline V gene encodes CDR1 SGHAT and CDR2 FQNNGV. CDR3 in amino acids: CASSLGLLAADTQYF. In nucleotides, the CDR3 is TGTGCCAGCAGCTTAGGGCTCCTAGCGGCAGATACGCAGTATTTT. Based on the CDR3 plus reference TRBV11-2 and TRBJ2-3, the full variable domain is EAGVAQSPRYKIIEKRQSVAFWCNPISGHATLYWYQQILGQGPKLLIQFQNNGVVDDSQLPKDRFSAERLKGVDSTLKIQPAKLEDSAVYLCASSLGLLAADTQYFGPGTRLTVL.

In its sample, this clonotype was seen many times. The chain joins TRBV11-2 to TRBJ1-1; 8 bases align to TRBD1. Germline V lookup: CDR1 SGHAT, CDR2 FQNNGV. V shed 5 bases, J shed 4 bases, and the junction held 9 bases outside the gene matches. This CDR3 is built from 15 residues. The CDR3 DNA follows: TGTGCCAGCAGCGTCCCCAGGGGGCTGGTCACTGAAGCTTTCTTT. Translated, it gives CASSVPRGLVTEAFF.

This clonotype was found many times. The chain recombines TRBV5-5 with TRBJ2-3; no definite D call. The CDR3 contains 15 residues. Germline CDR1 SGHKS, CDR2 YYEKEE (reference sequence). V lost 2 bases to trimming and J lost 0 bases, with 10 bases between them. This CDR3 reads CASSLGYSSTDTQYF. CDR3 bases: TGTGCCAGCAGCTTAGGGTATTCGAGCACAGATACGCAGTATTTT.